This entry lists 3 T cell receptor beta chains sequenced from one sample in a study of cytomegalovirus exposure and HLA in healthy donors. The primer mix had 60 Vbeta and 13 Jbeta primers. Clones were read by immunoSEQ multiplex PCR, and TCRdb kept only the in-frame ones, dropping some. There are some 120,000 clones in the sample; about four fifths occur only once, and approximately 9.1% lies in the top ten. Material for sequencing was PBMCs. These receptors were obtained from a woman aged 45 to 65 in good health and CMV-seropositive.

The rearrangement joins TRBV7-9 to TRBJ1-2; 9 nucleotides match TRBD1. The CDR3 totals 13 residues. V was clipped by 5 bases and J by 6 bases; unmatched bases: 4. Per the germline V gene, CDR1 is SEHNR and CDR2 is FQNEAQ (reference sequence). Here the CDR3 DNA reads TGTGCCAGCAGCGCCGGACAGGGGCATGGCTACACCTTC. It encodes CASSAGQGHGYTF.

V is TRBV5-3 and J is TRBJ2-3, with D tentatively TRBD2 (5 bases). Being an ORF, TRBV5-3 has a function that is uncertain. The CDR3 has 16 amino acids. V shed 4 bases and J shed 0 bases, with 15 bases lying between them. The chain's CDR3 is CARSPRGSASTDTQYF. The CDR3 DNA is TGTGCCAGAAGCCCCCGTGGGAGCGCTAGCACAGATACGCAGTATTTT.

The CDR3: CASSLEPGQGYEQYF. CDR3 coding DNA: TGTGCCAGCAGCTTGGAGCCGGGACAGGGCTACGAGCAGTACTTC. The V gene is TRBV5-6, the J gene TRBJ2-7; 9 nucleotides match TRBD1. This CDR3 contains 15 residues. The V gene end was trimmed by 0 bases and the J gene end by 3 bases; junction bases not matched to a gene: 4. The germline V gene has CDR1 SGHDT and CDR2 YYEEEE.